These 5 T cell receptor beta chains were sequenced from one sample in a study of vaccination and CD4 T cells after COVID-19. No antigen has been assigned to these receptors. Indicated treatment: approximately 11-day PBMC culture with coronavirus spike peptide pools or control peptides (ViraFEST assay). CD4+ T cells that had been cultured provided DNA sequenced with the Oncomine TCR Beta short-read assay. Each CDR3 protein gets one entry after TCRdb re-called the PCR reads with MiXCR. The sample has some 17,000 distinct CDR3 sequences, under 55% seen once. Specimen: CD4+ T cells from blood, cultured in vitro, collected before SARS-CoV-2 vaccination. These receptors originate from a human donor who had recovered from COVID-19.

In its sample, this clonotype was seen a few times. This chain uses TRBV6-2 or TRBV6-3 with TRBJ1-2; weak D call: TRBD1 (5 bases). V was trimmed by 8 bases and J by 4 bases, leaving 8 bases between them. In germline, CDR1 is MNHEY, CDR2 SVGEGT. The CDR3 length is 11 residues. CDR3 sequence (DNA): TGTGCCAGCGGTCAGGGCTATGGCTACACCTTC. Translation: CASGQGYGYTF.

This chain connects TRBV6-1 to TRBJ1-2, with 9 positions matching TRBD1. CDR1 and CDR2 from the germline V gene are MNHNS and SASEGT. V gave up 6 bases and J gave up 4 bases; unmatched junction bases: 9. The CDR3 sequence is 15 residues long. CDR3 DNA: TGTGCCAGCAGCAGCCTGGACAGGGGACCCTATGGCTACACCTTC. It specifies CASSSLDRGPYGYTF.

This clonotype has more than one count but fewer than ten. The chain joins TRBV29-1 to TRBJ1-2; perhaps TRBD1 as D (5 bases). V was shortened by 6 bases and J by 2 bases, with 22 bases between the two germline ends. The CDR3 runs 16 residues. In germline, CDR1 is SQVTM, CDR2 ANQGSEA. CDR3 residues: CSVANRDREGNYGYTF. As DNA, the CDR3 is TGCAGCGTCGCTAACCGGGACCGGGAGGGGAACTATGGCTACACCTTC.

The rearrangement joins TRBV6-2 or TRBV6-3 to TRBJ2-1; D is possibly TRBD1 or TRBD2 (6 bases each). Germline CDR1 is MNHEY and CDR2 is SVGEGT. Trimming left V 6 bases short and J 9 bases short, with 15 bases between. This CDR3 spans 13 amino acids. In DNA, the CDR3 is TGTGCCAGCAGAGGGGGGAGTCGTATTGAGCAGTTCTTC. Protein product: CASRGGSRIEQFF.

This clonotype was seen more than once but under ten times. CDR3 DNA sequence: TGTGCCAGCAGTTCCTCTCGCGGGGGGGCTTATGGCTACACCTTC. Amino acids: CASSSSRGGAYGYTF. The chain uses TRBV12-3 or TRBV12-4 and TRBJ1-2; perhaps TRBD1 as D (6 bases). This CDR3 has 15 residues. V gave up 4 bases and J gave up 5 bases, with 17 bases separating them.